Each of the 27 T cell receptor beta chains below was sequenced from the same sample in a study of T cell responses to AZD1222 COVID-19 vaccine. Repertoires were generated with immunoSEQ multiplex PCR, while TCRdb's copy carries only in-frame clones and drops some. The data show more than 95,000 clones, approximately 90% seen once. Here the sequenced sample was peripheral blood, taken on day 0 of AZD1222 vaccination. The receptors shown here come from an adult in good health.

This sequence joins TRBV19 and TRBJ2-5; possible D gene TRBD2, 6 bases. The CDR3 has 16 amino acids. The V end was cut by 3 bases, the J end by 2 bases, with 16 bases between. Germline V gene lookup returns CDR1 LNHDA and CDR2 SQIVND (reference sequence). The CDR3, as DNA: TGTGCCAGTAGTATCATGGGCGGGGATGGGCAAGAGACCCAGTACTTC. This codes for CASSIMGGDGQETQYF. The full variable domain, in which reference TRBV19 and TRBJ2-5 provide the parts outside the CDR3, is DGGITQSPKYLFRKEGQNVTLSCEQNLNHDAMYWYRQDPGQGLRLIYYSQIVNDFQKGDIAEGYSVSREKKESFPLTVTSAQKNPTAFYLCASSIMGGDGQETQYFGPGTRLLVL.

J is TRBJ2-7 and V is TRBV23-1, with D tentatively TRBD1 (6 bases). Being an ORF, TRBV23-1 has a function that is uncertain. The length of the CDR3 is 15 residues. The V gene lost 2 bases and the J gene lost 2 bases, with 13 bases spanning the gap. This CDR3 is CASSQPRDTAYEQYF. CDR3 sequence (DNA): TGCGCCAGCAGTCAACCCCGGGACACAGCCTACGAGCAGTACTTC.

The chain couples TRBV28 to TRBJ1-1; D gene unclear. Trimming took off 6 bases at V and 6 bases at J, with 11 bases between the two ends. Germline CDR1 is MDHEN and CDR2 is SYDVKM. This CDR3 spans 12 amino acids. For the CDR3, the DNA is TGTGCCAGCAGAGCCTACAGCGCTGAAGCTTTCTTT. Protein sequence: CASRAYSAEAFF.

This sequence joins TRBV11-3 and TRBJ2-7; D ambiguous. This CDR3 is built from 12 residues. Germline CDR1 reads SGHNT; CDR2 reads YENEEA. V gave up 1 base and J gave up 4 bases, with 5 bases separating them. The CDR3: CASSLGDYEQYF. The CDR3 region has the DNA TGTGCCAGCAGCTTAGGGGATTACGAGCAGTACTTC.

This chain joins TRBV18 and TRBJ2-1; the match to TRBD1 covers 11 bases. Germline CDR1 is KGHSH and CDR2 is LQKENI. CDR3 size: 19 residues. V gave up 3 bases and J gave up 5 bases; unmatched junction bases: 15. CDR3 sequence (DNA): TGTGCCAGCTCACCTTTGGGGACAGGGGGACGGCGGGACCACAATGAGCAGTTCTTC. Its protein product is CASSPLGTGGRRDHNEQFF.

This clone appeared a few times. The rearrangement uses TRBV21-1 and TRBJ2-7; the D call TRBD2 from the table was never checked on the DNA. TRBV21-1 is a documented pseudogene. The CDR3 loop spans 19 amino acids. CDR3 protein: CASSKRKIGSGSTSYEQYF. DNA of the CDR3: TGTGCCAGCAGCAAACGGAAAATCGGTAGCGGGAGTACCTCCTACGAGCAGTACTTC.

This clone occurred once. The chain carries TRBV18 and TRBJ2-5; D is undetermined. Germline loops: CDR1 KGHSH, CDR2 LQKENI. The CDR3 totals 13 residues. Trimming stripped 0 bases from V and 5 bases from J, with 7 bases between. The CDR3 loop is CASSPPGGETQYF. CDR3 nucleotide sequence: TGTGCCAGCTCACCACCGGGTGGGGAGACCCAGTACTTC.

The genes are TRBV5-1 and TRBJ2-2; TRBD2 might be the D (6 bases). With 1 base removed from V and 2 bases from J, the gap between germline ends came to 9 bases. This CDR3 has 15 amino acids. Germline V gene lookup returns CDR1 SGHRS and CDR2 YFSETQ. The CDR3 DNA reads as TGCGCCAGCAGCTTGTCCACTAGCAACACCGGGGAGCTGTTTTTT. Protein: CASSLSTSNTGELFF.

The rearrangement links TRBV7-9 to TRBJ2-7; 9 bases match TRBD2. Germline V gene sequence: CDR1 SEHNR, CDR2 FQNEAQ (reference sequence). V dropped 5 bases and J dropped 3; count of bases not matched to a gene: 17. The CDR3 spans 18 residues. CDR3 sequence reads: CASSPGVGGRAKGYEQYF. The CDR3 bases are TGTGCCAGCAGCCCGGGCGTAGGCGGGAGGGCCAAAGGCTACGAGCAGTACTTC.

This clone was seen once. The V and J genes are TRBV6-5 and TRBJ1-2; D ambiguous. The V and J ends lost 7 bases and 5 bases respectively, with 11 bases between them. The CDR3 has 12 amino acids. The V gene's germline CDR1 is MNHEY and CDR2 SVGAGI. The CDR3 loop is CASMAPEYGYTF. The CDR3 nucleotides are TGTGCCAGCATGGCCCCAGAATATGGCTACACCTTC.

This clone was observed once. The CDR3 region is CASSQPEAGPSYEQYF. The DNA of the CDR3 is TGCGCCAGCAGCCAACCTGAGGCGGGTCCCTCCTACGAGCAGTACTTC. This rearrangement joins TRBV5-1 to TRBJ2-7, with D maybe TRBD2 (5 bases). The V gene lost 4 bases and the J gene lost 0 bases, with 17 bases spanning the gap. Germline CDR1 is SGHRS and CDR2 is YFSETQ. CDR3 length: 16 amino acids.

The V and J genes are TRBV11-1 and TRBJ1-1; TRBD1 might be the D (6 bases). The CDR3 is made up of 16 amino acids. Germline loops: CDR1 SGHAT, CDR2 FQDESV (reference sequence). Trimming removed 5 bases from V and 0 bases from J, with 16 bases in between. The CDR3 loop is CASSLRGGGMNTEAFF. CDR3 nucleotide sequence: TGTGCCAGCAGCCTCAGGGGAGGAGGGATGAACACTGAAGCTTTCTTT.

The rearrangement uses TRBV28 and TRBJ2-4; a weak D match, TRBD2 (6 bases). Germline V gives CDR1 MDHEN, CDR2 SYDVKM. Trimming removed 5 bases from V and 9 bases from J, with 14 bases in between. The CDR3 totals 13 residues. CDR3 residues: CASSLRAGGIQYF. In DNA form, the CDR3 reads TGTGCCAGCAGTCTTAGGGCCGGGGGCATTCAGTACTTC.

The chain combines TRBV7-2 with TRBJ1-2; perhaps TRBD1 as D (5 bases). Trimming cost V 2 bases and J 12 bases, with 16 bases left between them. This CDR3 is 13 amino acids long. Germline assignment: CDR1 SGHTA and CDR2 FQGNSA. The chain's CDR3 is CASSLNRGVKDTF. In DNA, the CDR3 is TGTGCCAGCAGCTTAAATAGGGGTGTTAAGGACACCTTC.

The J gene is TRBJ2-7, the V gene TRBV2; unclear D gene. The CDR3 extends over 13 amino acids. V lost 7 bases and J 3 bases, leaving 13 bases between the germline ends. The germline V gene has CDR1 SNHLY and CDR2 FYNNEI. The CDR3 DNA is TGTGCCAGCACCGCGGACCGCGACTACGAGCAGTACTTC. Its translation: CASTADRDYEQYF.

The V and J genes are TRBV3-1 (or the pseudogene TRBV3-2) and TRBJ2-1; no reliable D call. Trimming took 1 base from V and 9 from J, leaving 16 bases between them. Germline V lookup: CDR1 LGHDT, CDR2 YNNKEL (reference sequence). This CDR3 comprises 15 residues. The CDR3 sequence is CASSQGGPRASEQFF. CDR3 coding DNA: TGTGCCAGCAGCCAAGGGGGTCCTCGGGCTAGTGAGCAGTTCTTC.

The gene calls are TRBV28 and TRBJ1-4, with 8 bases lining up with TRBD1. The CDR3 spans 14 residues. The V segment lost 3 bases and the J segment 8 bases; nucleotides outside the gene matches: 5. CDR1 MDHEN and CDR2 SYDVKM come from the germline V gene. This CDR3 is CASSFGQGSEKLFF. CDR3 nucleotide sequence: TGTGCCAGCAGTTTTGGACAGGGTTCGGAAAAACTGTTTTTT.

The CDR3 DNA reads TGCGCCAGCAGCCCCGTAGCGGGAGAGGGCGGGGAGCTGTTTTTT. Amino acid sequence: CASSPVAGEGGELFF. The V call is TRBV5-1, the J call TRBJ2-2, with 9 positions matching TRBD2. CDR3 length: 15 residues. The V and J ends lost 4 bases and 7 bases, in that order; junction bases with no gene match: 8. Germline V gene sequence: CDR1 SGHRS, CDR2 YFSETQ.

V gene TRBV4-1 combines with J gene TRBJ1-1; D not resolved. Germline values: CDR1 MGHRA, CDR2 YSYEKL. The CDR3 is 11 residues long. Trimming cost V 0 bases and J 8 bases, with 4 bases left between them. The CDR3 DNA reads TGCGCCAGCAGCCAAGACGCCGAAGCTTTCTTT. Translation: CASSQDAEAFF.

The CDR3 nucleotides read TGTGCCAGCAGCCCATCCCGGGGATTTGAAAATCAGCCCCAGCATTTT. Translating gives CASSPSRGFENQPQHF. The chain joins TRBV21-1 to TRBJ1-5. TRBV21-1 is classified as a pseudogene. The CDR3 length is 16 residues.

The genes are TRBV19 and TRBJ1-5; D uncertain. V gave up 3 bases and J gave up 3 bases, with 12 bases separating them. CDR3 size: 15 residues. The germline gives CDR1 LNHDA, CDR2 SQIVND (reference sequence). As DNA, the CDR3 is TGTGCCAGTAGTATTCGGGCAAGGTCCAATCAGCCCCAGCATTTT. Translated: CASSIRARSNQPQHF.

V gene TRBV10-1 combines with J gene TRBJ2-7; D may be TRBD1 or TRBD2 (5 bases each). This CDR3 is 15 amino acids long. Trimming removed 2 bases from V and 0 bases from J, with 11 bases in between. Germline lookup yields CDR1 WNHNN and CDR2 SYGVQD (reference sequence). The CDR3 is CASSEGTASSYEQYF. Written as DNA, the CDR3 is TGCGCCAGCAGTGAGGGGACGGCCAGCTCCTACGAGCAGTACTTC.

The CDR3 loop is CASSFLHGELFF. As DNA, the CDR3 is TGTGCCAGCAGTTTTCTGCACGGGGAGCTGTTTTTT. V gene TRBV12-3 or TRBV12-4 combines with J gene TRBJ2-2; D not certain. CDR3 length equals 12 residues. The V end lost 3 bases, the J end lost 7 bases, and 6 bases lay between the germline ends.

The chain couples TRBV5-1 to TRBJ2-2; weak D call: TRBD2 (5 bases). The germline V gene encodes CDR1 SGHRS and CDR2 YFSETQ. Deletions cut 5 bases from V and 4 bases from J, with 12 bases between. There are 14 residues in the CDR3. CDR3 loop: CASSSDWGTGELFF. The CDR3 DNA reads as TGCGCCAGCAGTTCGGACTGGGGCACCGGGGAGCTGTTTTTT.

The CDR3 spells CAWTPGNTIYF. DNA of the CDR3: TGTGCCTGGACTCCTGGAAACACCATATATTTT. This chain joins TRBV30 and TRBJ1-3; D is ambiguous. V shed 4 bases and J shed 2 bases, with 3 bases lying between them. The V gene's germline CDR1 is GTSNPN and CDR2 SVGIG (reference sequence). This CDR3 spans 11 amino acids.

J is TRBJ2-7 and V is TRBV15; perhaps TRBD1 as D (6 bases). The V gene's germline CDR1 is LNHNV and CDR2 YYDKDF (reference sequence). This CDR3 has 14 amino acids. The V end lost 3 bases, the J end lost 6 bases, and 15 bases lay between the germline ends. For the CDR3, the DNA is TGTGCCACCAGCAGCCCCGGGACAATGGGCGAGCAGTACTTC. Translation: CATSSPGTMGEQYF.

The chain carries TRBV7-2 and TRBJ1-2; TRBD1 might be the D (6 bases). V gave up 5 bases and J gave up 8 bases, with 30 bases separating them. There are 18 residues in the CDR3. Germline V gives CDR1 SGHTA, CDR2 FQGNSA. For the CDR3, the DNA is TGTGCCAGCAGCGGAGGCCGGGGGGCTACATCCAGCACCTACGGCTACACCTTC. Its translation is CASSGGRGATSSTYGYTF.